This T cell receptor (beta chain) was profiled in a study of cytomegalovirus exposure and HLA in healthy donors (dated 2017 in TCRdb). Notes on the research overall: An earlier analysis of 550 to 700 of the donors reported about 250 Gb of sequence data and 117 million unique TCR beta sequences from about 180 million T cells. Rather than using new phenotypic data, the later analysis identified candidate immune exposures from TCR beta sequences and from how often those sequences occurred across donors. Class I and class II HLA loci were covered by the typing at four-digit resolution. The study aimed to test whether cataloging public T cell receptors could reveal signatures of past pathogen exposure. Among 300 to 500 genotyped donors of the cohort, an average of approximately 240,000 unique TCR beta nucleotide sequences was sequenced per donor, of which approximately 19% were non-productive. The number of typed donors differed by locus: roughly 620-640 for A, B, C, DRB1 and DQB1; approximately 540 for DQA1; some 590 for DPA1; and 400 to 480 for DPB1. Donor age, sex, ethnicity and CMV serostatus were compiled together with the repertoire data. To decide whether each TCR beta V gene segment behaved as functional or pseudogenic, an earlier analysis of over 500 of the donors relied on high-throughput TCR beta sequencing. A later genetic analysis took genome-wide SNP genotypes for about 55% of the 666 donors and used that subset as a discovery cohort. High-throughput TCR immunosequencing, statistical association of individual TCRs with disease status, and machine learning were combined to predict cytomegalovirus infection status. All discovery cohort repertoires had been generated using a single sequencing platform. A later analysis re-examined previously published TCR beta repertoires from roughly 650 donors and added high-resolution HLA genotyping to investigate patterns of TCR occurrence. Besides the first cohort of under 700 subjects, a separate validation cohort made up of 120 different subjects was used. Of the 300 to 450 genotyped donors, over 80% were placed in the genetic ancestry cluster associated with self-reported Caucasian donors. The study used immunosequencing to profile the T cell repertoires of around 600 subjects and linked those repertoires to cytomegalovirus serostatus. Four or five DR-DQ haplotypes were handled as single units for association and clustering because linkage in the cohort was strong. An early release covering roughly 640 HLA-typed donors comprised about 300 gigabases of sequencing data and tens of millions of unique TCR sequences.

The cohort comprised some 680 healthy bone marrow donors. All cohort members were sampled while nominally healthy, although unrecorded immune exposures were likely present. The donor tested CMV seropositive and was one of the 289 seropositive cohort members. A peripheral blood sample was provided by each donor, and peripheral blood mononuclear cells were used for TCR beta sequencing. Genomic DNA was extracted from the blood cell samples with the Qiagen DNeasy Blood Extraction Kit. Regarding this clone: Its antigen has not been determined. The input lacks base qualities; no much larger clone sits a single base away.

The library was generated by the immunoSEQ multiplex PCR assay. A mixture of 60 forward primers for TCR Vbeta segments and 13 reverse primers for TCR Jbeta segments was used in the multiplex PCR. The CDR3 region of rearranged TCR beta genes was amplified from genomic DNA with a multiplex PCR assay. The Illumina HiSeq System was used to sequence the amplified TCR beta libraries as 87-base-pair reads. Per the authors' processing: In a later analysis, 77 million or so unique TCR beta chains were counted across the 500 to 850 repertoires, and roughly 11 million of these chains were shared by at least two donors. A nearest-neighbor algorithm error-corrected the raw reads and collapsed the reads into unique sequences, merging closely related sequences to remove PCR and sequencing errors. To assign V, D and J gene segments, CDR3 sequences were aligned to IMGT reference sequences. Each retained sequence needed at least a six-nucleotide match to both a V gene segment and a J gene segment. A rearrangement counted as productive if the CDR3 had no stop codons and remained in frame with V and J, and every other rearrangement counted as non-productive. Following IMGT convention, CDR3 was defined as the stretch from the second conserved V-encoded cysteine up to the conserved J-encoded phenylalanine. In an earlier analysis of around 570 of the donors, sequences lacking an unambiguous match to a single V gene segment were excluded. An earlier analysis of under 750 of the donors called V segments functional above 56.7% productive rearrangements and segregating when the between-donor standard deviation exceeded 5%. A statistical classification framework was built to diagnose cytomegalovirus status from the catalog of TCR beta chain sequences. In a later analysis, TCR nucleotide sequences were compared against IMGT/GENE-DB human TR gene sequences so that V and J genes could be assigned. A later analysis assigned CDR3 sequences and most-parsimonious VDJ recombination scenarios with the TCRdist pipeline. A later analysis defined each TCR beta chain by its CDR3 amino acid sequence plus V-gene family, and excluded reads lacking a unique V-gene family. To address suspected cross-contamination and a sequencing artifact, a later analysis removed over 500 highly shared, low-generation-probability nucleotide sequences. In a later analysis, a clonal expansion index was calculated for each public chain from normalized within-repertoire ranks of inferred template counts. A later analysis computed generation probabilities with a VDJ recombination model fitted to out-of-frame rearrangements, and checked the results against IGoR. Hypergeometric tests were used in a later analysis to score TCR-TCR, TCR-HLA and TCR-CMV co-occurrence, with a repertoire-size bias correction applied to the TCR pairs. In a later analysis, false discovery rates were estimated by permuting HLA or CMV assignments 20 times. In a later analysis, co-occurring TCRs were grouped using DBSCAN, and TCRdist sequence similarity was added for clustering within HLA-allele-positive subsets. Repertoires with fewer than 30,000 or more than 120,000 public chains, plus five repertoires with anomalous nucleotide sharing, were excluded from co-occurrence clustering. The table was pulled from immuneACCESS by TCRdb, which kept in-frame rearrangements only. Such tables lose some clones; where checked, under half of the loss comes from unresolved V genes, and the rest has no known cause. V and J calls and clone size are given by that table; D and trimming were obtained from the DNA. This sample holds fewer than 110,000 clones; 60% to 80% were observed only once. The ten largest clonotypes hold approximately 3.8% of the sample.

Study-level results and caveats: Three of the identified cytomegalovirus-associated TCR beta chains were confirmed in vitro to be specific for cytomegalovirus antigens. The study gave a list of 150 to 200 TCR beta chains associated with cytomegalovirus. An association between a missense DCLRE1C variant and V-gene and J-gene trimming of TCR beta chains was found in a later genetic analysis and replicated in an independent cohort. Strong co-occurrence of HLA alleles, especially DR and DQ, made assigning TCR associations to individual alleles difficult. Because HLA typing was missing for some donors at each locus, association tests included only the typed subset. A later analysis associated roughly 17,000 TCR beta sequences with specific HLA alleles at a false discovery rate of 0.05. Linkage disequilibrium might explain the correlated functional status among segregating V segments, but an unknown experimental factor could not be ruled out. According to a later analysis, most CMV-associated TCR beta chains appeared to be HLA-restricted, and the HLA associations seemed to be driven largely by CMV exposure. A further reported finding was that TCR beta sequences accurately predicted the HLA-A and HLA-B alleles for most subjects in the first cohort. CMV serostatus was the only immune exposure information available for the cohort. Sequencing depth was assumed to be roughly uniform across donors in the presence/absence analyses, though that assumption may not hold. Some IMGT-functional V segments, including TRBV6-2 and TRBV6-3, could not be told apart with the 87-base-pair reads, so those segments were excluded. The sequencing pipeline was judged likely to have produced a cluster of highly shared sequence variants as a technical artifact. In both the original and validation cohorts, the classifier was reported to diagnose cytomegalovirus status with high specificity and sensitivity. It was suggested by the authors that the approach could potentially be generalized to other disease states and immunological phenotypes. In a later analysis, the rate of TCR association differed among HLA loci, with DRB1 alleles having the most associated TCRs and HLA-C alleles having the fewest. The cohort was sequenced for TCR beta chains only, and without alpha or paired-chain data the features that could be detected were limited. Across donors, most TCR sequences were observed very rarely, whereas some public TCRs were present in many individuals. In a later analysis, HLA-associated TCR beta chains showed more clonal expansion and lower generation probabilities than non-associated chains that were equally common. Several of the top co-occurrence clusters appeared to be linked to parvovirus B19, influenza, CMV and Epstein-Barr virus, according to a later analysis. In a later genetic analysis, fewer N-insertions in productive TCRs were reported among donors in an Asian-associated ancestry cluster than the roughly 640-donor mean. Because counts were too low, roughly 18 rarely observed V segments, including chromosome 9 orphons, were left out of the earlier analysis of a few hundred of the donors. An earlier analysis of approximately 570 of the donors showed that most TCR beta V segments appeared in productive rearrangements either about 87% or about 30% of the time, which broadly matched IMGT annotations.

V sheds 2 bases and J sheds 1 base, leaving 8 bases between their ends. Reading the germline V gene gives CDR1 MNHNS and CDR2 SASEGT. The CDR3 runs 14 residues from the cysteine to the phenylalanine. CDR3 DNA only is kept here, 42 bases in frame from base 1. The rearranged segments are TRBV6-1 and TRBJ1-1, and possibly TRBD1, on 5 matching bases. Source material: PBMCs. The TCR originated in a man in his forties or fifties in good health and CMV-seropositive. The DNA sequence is TGTGCCAGCAGTGAACAGACAGCGAACACTGAAGCTTTCTTT. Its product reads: CASSEQTANTEAFF.